A single T cell receptor beta chain is shown here with its context. In this sample, this clonotype turned up a few times. Its specific antigen is unknown. Nothing much larger sits one base from this clone, and base qualities are not available. The record originates from a study of T-cell reconstitution after alpha-beta-depleted transplantation in children (dated by TCRdb to 2016 to 2018). Regarding the complete study: The study quantitatively tracked T-cell immune reconstitution after TCRalphabeta/CD19-depleted allogeneic hematopoietic cell transplantation in children using TCR repertoire profiling.

Taken with the paper, the label for treatment or condition translates to: allogeneic hematopoietic cell transplantation with graft depleted of TCRalphabeta T cells and CD19 B cells. Transplant recipients were children who received TCRalphabeta/CD19-depleted allogeneic hematopoietic cell grafts. Broader findings and caveats from the paper: Hyperexpanded clone frequencies declined over subsequent months; after one year, T-cell counts and TCRbeta diversity were mostly attributed to newly produced T cells. The apparently early recovery of alphabetaT-cell counts about two months after transplant reportedly depended on only several hundred rapidly expanded clones that came from non-depleted graft cells. In some patients, the high TCRbeta diversity seen at day 60 was put down to recipient T cells and intrathymic progenitors that had survived conditioning.

CDR3 length: 15 amino acids, cysteine to phenylalanine. Only the CDR3 portion is preserved as DNA: 45 bases, with reading frame beginning at the first base. V drops 1 base and J drops 4 bases, leaving 15 bases in between. As encoded in the germline V gene, CDR1 is SGHRS while CDR2 is YFSETQ. Library creation used PCR. This sample was sequenced with an Illumina HiSeq 2500. TCR library preparation used molecular barcoding, with unique molecular identifiers applied to normalize quantification of the TCRbeta repertoire. Starting from the raw public reads, TCRdb applied fastp trimming at Q25, assembled clones with MiXCR and retained in-frame beta chains. Each CDR3 protein appears once, grouped with its most common genes and DNA. The sample table shows a few hundred thousand distinct CDR3 sequences, and roughly 30% are seen once. In total, the top ten clones hold 30% to 45% of the sample.

The receptor chain draws on TRBV5-1 and TRBJ2-7, and TRBD1 may be the D gene, going by 5 matching bases. The sequence derives from a boy in the first two years of life with Wiskott-Aldrich syndrome, due to receive a stem cell transplant. Sequencing was performed on PBMCs, taken before TCRalphabeta/CD19-depleted stem cell transplant. CDR3 region: CASSLQGLSSYEQYF. The nucleotides are TGCGCCAGCAGCTTGCAGGGTCTTTCCTCATACGAGCAGTACTTC.